The rows below give T cell receptor beta chains drawn from one sample of a study of T cells in Graves' hyperthyroidism and ophthalmopathy. Via MiXCR, TCRdb re-called the multiplex PCR reads, giving one row per CDR3 protein. The top ten clones hold around 7.7% of a sample with about 580,000 distinct CDR3 sequences, approximately 44% of them seen once. Sequenced material: peripheral blood or thyroid tissue (not recorded which). All receptors derive from a young woman with Graves' hyperthyroidism. Each CDR3 is given with its conserved first and last residue. A D gene is named only where the DNA matches it firmly. Not every row has a clone size; where given, it reads once, few, many or a size class.

j_gene,abundance,v_gene,d_gene,CDR3aa,CDR3nt
TRBJ1-2,-,TRBV10-2,-,CASSDPDRTTNYGYTF,TGCGCCAGCAGTGACCCTGACAGGACTACTAACTATGGCTACACCTTC
TRBJ1-6,-,TRBV7-3,TRBD1,CASSPGTAHNSPLHF,TGTGCCAGCAGCCCTGGGACAGCCCATAATTCACCCCTCCACTTT
TRBJ2-5,many,TRBV2,-,CATPQKALQETQYF,TGTGCCACCCCCCAAAAGGCCCTCCAAGAGACCCAGTACTTC
TRBJ1-3,-,TRBV5-1,TRBD1,CASSRTGGYGNTIYF,TGCGCCAGCAGCCGGACAGGGGGATACGGAAACACCATATATTTT
TRBJ1-2,-,TRBV2,-,CASSDSGLGYTF,TGTGCCAGCAGTGATTCCGGACTTGGCTACACCTTC
TRBJ2-7,-,TRBV7-9,-,CASTLSDEQYF,TGTGCCAGCACCTTATCGGATGAGCAGTACTTC
TRBJ2-2,once,TRBV5-1,TRBD2,CASSSEGLAGFTGELFF,TGCGCCAGCAGCTCCGAGGGACTAGCGGGTTTTACCGGGGAGCTGTTTTTT
TRBJ1-1,-,TRBV15,-,CATSSLGTGRMNTEAFF,TGTGCCACCAGCAGCTTGGGGACGGGACGGATGAACACTGAAGCTTTCTTT
TRBJ2-2,-,TRBV29-1,-,CSVAGPANTGELFF,TGCAGCGTAGCCGGGCCAGCGAACACCGGGGAGCTGTTTTTT
TRBJ2-2,many,TRBV5-1,TRBD1,CASSPQGPNTGELFF,TGCGCCAGCAGCCCACAGGGGCCAAACACCGGGGAGCTGTTTTTT
TRBJ2-7,-,TRBV6-1,-,CASSWASAYEQYF,TGTGCCAGCAGTTGGGCTAGCGCCTACGAGCAGTACTTC
TRBJ2-2,few,TRBV12-3/TRBV12-4,-,CASKKIGGSGTGELFF,TGTGCCAGCAAGAAAATTGGAGGGTCCGGAACCGGGGAGCTGTTTTTT
TRBJ2-6,once,TRBV5-1,TRBD1,CASSGQAF,TGCGCCAGCAGCGGACAGGCCTTC
TRBJ2-7,-,TRBV28,-,CASRSLGSYEQYF,TGTGCCAGCAGATCATTGGGTTCCTACGAGCAGTACTTC
TRBJ2-5,-,TRBV7-9,TRBD2,CASSLAGTASGRLETQYF,TGTGCCAGCAGCTTAGCGGGGACGGCTAGCGGGAGGTTGGAGACCCAGTACTTC
TRBJ2-7,-,TRBV7-9,TRBD1,CASSLSRDSLSYGQYF,TGTGCCAGCAGCTTATCCCGGGACAGCCTCTCCTACGGGCAGTACTTC
TRBJ2-5,once,TRBV10-3,TRBD1,CAIKLDRVRETQYF,TGTGCCATCAAACTGGACAGGGTCAGAGAGACCCAGTACTTC
TRBJ1-5,few,TRBV24-1,TRBD1,CATETYRTGRIYSNQPQHF,TGTGCCACCGAAACGTACCGGACAGGGCGGATCTATAGCAATCAGCCCCAGCATTTT
TRBJ1-1,many,TRBV29-1,-,CSFWTDTATEAFF,TGCAGCTTTTGGACGGACACTGCCACTGAAGCTTTCTTT
TRBJ1-1,-,TRBV10-3,-,CAISAETSGLNTEAFF,TGTGCCATCAGTGCCGAGACTAGCGGGTTGAACACTGAAGCTTTCTTT
TRBJ2-7,-,TRBV7-6,-,CASKNIGAGGSYEQYF,TGTGCCAGCAAGAATATCGGGGCAGGTGGCTCCTACGAGCAGTACTTC
TRBJ2-2,many,TRBV24-1,-,CATSGLGTRELFF,TGTGCCACCAGTGGCCTGGGGACGAGGGAGCTGTTTTTT
TRBJ1-4,many,TRBV7-6,-,CASGYRAGEKLFF,TGTGCCTCCGGGTATCGAGCGGGTGAAAAACTGTTTTTT
TRBJ1-1,-,TRBV29-1,-,CSARPGDHTEAFF,TGCAGCGCCCGGCCTGGGGACCACACTGAAGCTTTCTTT
TRBJ2-7,few,TRBV25-1,-,CASVVKYQSSYEQYF,TGTGCCAGCGTTGTAAAGTACCAAAGCTCCTACGAGCAGTACTTC
TRBJ1-1,-,TRBV29-1,-,CSVSGLEAFF,TGCAGCGTGAGTGGGCTTGAAGCTTTCTTT
TRBJ2-2,many,TRBV11-2,-,CASSLEFQYAGELFF,TGTGCCAGCAGCTTAGAATTTCAGTACGCCGGGGAGCTGTTTTTT
TRBJ1-6,many,TRBV9,-,CASSSSPRTSSYNSPLHF,TGTGCCAGCAGCTCGTCCCCCAGAACCAGCTCCTATAATTCACCCCTCCACTTT
TRBJ1-3,many,TRBV5-6,-,CASRGPGNTIYF,TGTGCCAGTAGGGGTCCCGGAAACACCATATATTTT
TRBJ1-2,many,TRBV11-2,-,CASSFLGDPGRLFF,TGTGCCAGCAGCTTCCTGGGGGACCCTGGCAGACTTTTCTTC
TRBJ1-4,-,TRBV7-2,-,CASSLGTGLEKLFF,TGTGCCAGCAGCCTAGGGACGGGGTTGGAAAAACTGTTTTTT
TRBJ2-5,-,TRBV29-1,TRBD1,CRVQGADLTQYF,TGCAGAGTACAGGGGGCCGATCTGACCCAGTACTTC
TRBJ1-2,many,TRBV5-8,-,CASSSDITIYGYTF,TGTGCCAGCAGCTCGGACATCACAATTTATGGCTACACCTTC
TRBJ1-3,many,TRBV15,-,CATSATGGSGNTIYF,TGTGCCACCAGCGCTACAGGAGGCTCTGGAAACACCATATATTTT
TRBJ1-2,once,TRBV7-4,TRBD1,CASSLTGDDYGYTF,TGTGCCAGCAGCCTCACAGGGGACGACTATGGCTACACCTTC
TRBJ2-5,many,TRBV29-1,TRBD2,CSVDVAGGEETQYF,TGCAGCGTTGATGTAGCGGGAGGGGAGGAGACCCAGTACTTC
TRBJ2-7,many,TRBV2,-,CASRSLKQYF,TGTGCCAGCAGAAGCTTGAAGCAGTACTTC
TRBJ2-1,-,TRBV19,TRBD2,CASSKFLAGGYNEQFF,TGTGCCAGTAGTAAGTTCCTAGCGGGAGGGTACAATGAGCAGTTCTTC
TRBJ2-1,-,TRBV24-1,TRBD1,CATSDSTGQGSNEQFF,TGTGCCACCAGTGATTCGACGGGACAGGGGTCGAATGAGCAGTTCTTC
TRBJ1-2,many,TRBV6-5,TRBD1,CASSRDRTNYGYTF,TGTGCCAGCAGTCGGGACAGGACTAACTATGGCTACACCTTC
TRBJ1-1,many,TRBV7-6,-,CASSLSSSGWGEAFF,TGTGCCAGCAGCTTATCTTCATCGGGTTGGGGTGAAGCTTTCTTT
TRBJ2-5,-,TRBV7-9,TRBD2,CASSSTTSGRETQYF,TGTGCCAGCAGCTCCACGACTAGCGGGAGAGAGACCCAGTACTTC
TRBJ2-7,many,TRBV29-1,-,CSVEEVEGGSSYEQYF,TGCAGCGTTGAAGAGGTGGAGGGGGGTTCCTCCTACGAGCAGTACTTC
TRBJ2-2,few,TRBV24-1,-,CATSERTVNTGELFF,TGTGCCACCAGTGAAAGGACAGTGAACACCGGGGAGCTGTTTTTT
TRBJ1-1,many,TRBV19,TRBD1,CASSSTQGAEAFF,TGTGCCAGTAGTAGCACACAGGGGGCTGAAGCTTTCTTT